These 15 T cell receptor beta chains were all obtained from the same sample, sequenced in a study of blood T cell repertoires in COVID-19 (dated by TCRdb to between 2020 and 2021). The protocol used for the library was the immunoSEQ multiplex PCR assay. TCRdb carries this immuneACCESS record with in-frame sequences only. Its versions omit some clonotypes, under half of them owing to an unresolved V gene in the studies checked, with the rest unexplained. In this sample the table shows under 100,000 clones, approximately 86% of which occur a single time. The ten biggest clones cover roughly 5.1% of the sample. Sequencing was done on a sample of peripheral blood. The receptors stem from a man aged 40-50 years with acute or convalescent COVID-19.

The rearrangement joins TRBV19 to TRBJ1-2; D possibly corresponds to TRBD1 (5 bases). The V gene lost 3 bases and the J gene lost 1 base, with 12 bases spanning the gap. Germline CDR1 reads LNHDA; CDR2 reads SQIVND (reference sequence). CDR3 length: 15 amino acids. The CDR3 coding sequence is TGTGCCAGTAGTATTAGACAGATCGTTAACTATGGCTACACCTTC. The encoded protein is CASSIRQIVNYGYTF.

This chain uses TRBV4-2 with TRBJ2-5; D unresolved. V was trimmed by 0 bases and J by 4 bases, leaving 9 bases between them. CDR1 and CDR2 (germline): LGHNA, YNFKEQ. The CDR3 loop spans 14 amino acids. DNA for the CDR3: TGTGCCAGCAGCCAAGATACCAGTGGAGAGACCCAGTACTTC. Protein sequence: CASSQDTSGETQYF.

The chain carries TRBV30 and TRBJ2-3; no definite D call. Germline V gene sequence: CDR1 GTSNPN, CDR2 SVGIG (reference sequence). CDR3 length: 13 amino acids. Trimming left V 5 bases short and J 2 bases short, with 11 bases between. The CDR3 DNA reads TGTGCCTGGGGCGACTTCCACACAGATACGCAGTATTTT. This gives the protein CAWGDFHTDTQYF.

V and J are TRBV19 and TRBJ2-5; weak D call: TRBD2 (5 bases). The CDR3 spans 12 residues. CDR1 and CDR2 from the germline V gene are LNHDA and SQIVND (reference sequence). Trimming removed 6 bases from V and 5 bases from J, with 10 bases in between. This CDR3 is CASSEGLETQYF. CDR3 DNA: TGTGCCAGTAGCGAGGGCCTGGAGACCCAGTACTTC.

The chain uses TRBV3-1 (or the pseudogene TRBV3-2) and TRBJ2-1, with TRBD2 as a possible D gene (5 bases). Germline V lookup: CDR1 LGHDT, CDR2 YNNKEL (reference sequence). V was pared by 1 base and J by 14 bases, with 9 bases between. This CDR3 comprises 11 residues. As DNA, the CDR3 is TGTGCCAGCAGCCAAGGGACTTGGGAGTTCTTC. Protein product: CASSQGTWEFF.

The CDR3 loop is CSVEPEPGQGAGSYGYTF. CDR3 DNA sequence: TGCAGCGTTGAACCGGAACCCGGGCAGGGAGCGGGGTCTTATGGCTACACCTTC. The rearrangement links TRBV29-1 to TRBJ1-2, with TRBD1 as a possible D gene (5 bases). The V end lost 2 bases, the J end lost 5 bases, and 27 bases lay between the germline ends. CDR3 length: 18 amino acids. CDR1 is SQVTM, CDR2 ANQGSEA, per germline.

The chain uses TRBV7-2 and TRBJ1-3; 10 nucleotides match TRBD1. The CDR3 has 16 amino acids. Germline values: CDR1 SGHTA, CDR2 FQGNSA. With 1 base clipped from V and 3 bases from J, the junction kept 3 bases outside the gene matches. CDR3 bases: TGTGCCAGCAGCTTAGGGGGGGACAGGGGTGGAAACACCATATATTTT. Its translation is CASSLGGDRGGNTIYF.

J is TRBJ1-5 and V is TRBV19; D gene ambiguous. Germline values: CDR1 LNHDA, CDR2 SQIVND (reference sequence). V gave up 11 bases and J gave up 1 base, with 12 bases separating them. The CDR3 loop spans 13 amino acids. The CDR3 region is CAPSGPSNQPQHF. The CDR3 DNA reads TGTGCCCCCAGCGGGCCGAGCAATCAGCCCCAGCATTTT.

The CDR3 loop is CAWSFPGTSFHEQYF. In DNA, the CDR3 is TGTGCCTGGAGTTTTCCCGGGACTAGCTTCCACGAGCAGTACTTC. V is TRBV30 and J is TRBJ2-7; 9 bases align to TRBD2. Per the germline V gene, CDR1 is GTSNPN and CDR2 is SVGIG (reference sequence). This CDR3 region has 15 residues. V shed 2 bases and J 5 bases; nucleotides not matched to a gene: 10.

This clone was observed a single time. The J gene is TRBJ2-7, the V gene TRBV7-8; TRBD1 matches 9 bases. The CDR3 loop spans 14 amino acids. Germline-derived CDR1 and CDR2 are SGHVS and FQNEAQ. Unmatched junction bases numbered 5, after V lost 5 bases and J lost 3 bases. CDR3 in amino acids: CASSLRQGVYEQYF. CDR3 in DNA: TGTGCCAGCAGCCTAAGACAGGGGGTCTACGAGCAGTACTTC.

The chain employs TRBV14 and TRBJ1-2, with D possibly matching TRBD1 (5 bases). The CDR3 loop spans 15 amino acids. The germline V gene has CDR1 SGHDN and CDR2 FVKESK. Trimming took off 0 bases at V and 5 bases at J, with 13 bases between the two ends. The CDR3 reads CASSQDPRVRYGYTF. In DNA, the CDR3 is TGTGCCAGCAGCCAAGATCCCAGGGTTCGGTATGGCTACACCTTC.

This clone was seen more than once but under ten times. CDR3 loop: CASSHPSGAPYEQYF. The CDR3 DNA follows: TGTGCCAGCAGCCATCCTAGCGGGGCTCCCTACGAGCAGTACTTC. This chain joins TRBV4-2 and TRBJ2-7, with 9 bases that match TRBD2. CDR1 is LGHNA and CDR2 is YNFKEQ in the germline V gene. This CDR3 region has 15 residues. V lost 3 bases to trimming and J lost 2 bases; unmatched junction nucleotides: 5.

CDR3 sequence: CASSERAEQFF. The CDR3 region has the DNA TGTGCCAGCAGTGAACGAGCTGAGCAGTTCTTC. The chain joins TRBV2 to TRBJ2-1, with D uncertain. Trimming took 2 bases from V and 9 from J, leaving 5 bases between them. From germline, CDR1 is SNHLY and CDR2 FYNNEI. The CDR3 has 11 residues.

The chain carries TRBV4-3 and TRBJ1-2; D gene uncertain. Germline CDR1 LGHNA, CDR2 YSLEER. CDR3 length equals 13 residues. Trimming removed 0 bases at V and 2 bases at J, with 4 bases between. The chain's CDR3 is CASSQDRNYGYTF. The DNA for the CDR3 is TGCGCCAGCAGCCAAGACAGGAACTATGGCTACACCTTC.

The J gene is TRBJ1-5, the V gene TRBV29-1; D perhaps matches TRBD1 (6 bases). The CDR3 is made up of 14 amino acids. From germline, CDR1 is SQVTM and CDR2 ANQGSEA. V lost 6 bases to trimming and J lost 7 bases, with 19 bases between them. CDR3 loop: CSVRYRVLHQPQHF. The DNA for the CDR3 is TGCAGCGTCCGTTACAGGGTCCTTCACCAGCCCCAGCATTTT.